The sequence of this T cell receptor beta chain was determined in a study of shared clonotypes between healthy human individuals. Study details: The study enrolled a couple of women and a few men aged 18 to 49. Study conclusions and caveats: Clonotype sharing among donors was expected to depend on sequencing depth.

After removal of 4 bases from V and 5 bases from J, the junction contained 2 bases not matched to a gene. This CDR3 is built from 13 residues. The germline gives CDR1 KGHSH, CDR2 LQKENI. As to this clone: Its matching antigen is unknown. Other DNA sequences within the sample encode an identical CDR3.

Assay: immunoSEQ multiplex PCR; the TCRdb copy retains only in-frame clones and omits some. Here the sample spans roughly 2 million clones, roughly 94% being singletons. The specimen was naive CD4+ T cells sorted from blood. Subset defined: CD45RA+ positively selected. This TCR derives from a man younger than 35 in good health. V is TRBV18 and J is TRBJ2-7; 10 bases align to TRBD1. Written as DNA, the CDR3 is TGTGCCAGCTCACGGGACAGGGGCGACGAGCAGTACTTC. Encoded protein: CASSRDRGDEQYF.